This T cell receptor (beta chain) was observed in a study of technical replicates of blood from a handful of donors (dated by TCRdb to the late 2010s). This clone has only a few counts. The antigen it binds to is not known. No base quality information exists; no much larger clone differs at one position. The CDR3, from cysteine to phenylalanine, totals 15 residues. Just the 45-base CDR3 DNA is kept, in frame starting at base 1. The germline V gene supplies CDR1 SGDLS and CDR2 YYNGEE. Unmatched junction bases come to 8, with V trimmed by 4 bases and J by 4 bases. The library came from the immunoSEQ multiplex PCR assay. TCRdb stores this immuneACCESS table with in-frame sequences only. Part of the clones is absent; in the studies checked, under half of the shortfall reflects unresolved V genes, and no reason is known for the rest. The sample table holds 12,000 or so clones, of which roughly 85% were seen once. Over 10% of the sample is in the top ten clones.

The sequence came from a human donor in good health. The receptor chain draws on TRBV9 and TRBJ1-1; TRBD1 matches 9 bases in the middle. Sequenced input: PBMCs. This receptor carries the CDR3 CASSSPRDRVTEAFF. The sequenced DNA is TGTGCCAGCAGCTCCCCCCGGGACAGGGTCACTGAAGCTTTCTTT.